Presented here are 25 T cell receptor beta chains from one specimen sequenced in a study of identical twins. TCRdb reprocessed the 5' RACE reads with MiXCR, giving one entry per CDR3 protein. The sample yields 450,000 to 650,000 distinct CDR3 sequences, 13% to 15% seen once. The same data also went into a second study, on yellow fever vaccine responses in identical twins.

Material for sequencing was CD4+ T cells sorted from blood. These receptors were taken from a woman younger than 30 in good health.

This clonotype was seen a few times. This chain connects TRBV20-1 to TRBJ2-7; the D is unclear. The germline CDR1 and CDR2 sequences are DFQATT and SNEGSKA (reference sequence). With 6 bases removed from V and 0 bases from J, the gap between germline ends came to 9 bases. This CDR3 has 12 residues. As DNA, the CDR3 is TGCAGTGCCCAGGTCAACTCCTACGAGCAGTACGTC. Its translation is CSAQVNSYEQYV.

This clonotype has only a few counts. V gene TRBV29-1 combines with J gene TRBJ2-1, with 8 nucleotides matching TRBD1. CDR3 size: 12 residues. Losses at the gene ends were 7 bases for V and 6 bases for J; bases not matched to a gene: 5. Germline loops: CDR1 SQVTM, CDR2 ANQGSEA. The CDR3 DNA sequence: TGCAGCGCTAAACAGGGGGGCAATGAGCAGTTCTTC. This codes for CSAKQGGNEQFF.

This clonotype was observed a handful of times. CDR3 sequence reads: CSASKMGVKLSSYEQYV. The CDR3, as DNA: TGCAGTGCTAGCAAAATGGGGGTCAAGTTGAGCTCCTACGAGCAGTACGTC. V and J are TRBV20-1 and TRBJ2-7, with D possibly being TRBD1 or TRBD2 (5 bases each). From germline, CDR1 is DFQATT and CDR2 SNEGSKA (reference sequence). The CDR3 is made up of 17 amino acids. Trimming took off 3 bases at V and 0 bases at J, with 21 bases between the two ends.

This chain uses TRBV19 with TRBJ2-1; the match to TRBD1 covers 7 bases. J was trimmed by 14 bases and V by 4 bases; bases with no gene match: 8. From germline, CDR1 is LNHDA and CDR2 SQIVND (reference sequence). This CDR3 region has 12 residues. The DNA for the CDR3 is TGTGCCAGTAGTACCAATCAGGGGGTGAAGTTCTTC. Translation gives CASSTNQGVKFF.

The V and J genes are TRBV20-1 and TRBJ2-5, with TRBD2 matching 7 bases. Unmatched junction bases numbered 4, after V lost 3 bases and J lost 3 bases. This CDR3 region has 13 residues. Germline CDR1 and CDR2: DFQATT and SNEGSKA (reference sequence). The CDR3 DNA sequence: TGCAGTGCTAGTTGGCTAGCGGAAGAGACCCAGTACTTC. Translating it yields CSASWLAEETQYF.

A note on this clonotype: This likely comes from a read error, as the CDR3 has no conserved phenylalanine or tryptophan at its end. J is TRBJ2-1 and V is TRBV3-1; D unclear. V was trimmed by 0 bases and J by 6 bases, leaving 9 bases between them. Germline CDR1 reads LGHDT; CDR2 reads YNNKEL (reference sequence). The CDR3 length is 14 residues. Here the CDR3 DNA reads TGTGCCAGCAGCCAAGATCTGATACCCAATGAGCAGTTCCTC. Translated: CASSQDLIPNEQFL.

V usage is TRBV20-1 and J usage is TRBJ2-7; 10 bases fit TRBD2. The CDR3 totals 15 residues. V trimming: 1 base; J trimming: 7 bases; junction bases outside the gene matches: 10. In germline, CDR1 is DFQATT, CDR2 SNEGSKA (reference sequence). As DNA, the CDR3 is TGCAGTGCTAGAGTCGCACTAGCGGGACCCACAGAGCAGTACTTC. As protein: CSARVALAGPTEQYF.

CDR3 protein: CSAVSGSTDTQYF. CDR3 coding DNA: TGCAGTGCTGTTAGCGGGAGTACAGATACGCAGTATTTT. The chain is built from TRBV20-1 and TRBJ2-3; 9 bases align to TRBD2. The CDR3 extends over 13 amino acids. The trim removed 5 bases at V and 3 bases at J, leaving 3 bases unmatched. The V gene's germline CDR1 is DFQATT and CDR2 SNEGSKA (reference sequence).

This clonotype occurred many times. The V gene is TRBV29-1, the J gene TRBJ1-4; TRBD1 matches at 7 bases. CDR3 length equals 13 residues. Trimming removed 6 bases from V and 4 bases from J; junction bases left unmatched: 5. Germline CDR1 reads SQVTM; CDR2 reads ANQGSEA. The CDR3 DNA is TGCAGCGTCTCGGGACAGTTTAATGAAAAACTGTTTTTT. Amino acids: CSVSGQFNEKLFF.

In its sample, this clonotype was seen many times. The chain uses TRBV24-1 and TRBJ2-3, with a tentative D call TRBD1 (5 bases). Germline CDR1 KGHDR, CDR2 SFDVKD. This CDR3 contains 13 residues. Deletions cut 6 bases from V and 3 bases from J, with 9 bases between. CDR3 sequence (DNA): TGTGCCACCAGTCCGACAGTGACAGATACGCAGTATTTT. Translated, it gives CATSPTVTDTQYF.

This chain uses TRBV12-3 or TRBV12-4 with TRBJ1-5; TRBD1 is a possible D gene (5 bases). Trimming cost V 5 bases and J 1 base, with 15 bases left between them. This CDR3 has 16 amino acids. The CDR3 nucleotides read TGTGCCAGCAGTCCCCCAGGGACCGAGAGCAATCAGCCCCAGCATTTT. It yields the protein CASSPPGTESNQPQHF.

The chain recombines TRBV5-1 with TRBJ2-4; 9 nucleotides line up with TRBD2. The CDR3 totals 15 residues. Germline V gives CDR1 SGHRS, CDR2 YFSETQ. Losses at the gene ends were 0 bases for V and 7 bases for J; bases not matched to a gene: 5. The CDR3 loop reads CASSLDGTSSNIQYF. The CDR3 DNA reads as TGCGCCAGCAGCTTGGACGGGACTAGCAGCAACATTCAGTACTTC.

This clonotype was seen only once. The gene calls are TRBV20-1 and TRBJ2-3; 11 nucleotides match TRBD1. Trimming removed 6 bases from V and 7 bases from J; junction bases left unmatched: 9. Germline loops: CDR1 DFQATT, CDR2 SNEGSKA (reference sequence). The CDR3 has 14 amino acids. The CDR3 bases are TGCAGTGCCCGGTCGGGGACAGGGGGTTATACGCAGTATTTT. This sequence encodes CSARSGTGGYTQYF.

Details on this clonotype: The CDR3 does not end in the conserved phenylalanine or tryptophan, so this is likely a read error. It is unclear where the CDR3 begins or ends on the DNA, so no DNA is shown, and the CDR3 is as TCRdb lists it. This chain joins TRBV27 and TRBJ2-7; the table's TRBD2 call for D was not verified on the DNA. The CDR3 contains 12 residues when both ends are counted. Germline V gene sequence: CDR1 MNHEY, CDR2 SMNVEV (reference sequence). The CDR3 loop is CASRGGGGLICP.

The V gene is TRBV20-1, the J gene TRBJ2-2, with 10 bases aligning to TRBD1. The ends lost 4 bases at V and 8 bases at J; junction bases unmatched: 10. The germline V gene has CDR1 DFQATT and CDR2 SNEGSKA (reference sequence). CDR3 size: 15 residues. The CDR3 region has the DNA TGCAGTGCTATGTTCCGGGACAGGGGAGGAGGGGAGCTGTTTTTT. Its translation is CSAMFRDRGGGELFF.

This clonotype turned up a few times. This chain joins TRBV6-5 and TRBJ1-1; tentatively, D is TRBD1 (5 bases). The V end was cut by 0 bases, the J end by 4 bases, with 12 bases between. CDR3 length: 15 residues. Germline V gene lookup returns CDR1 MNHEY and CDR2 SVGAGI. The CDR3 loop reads CASSYSGTYRTEAFF. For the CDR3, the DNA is TGTGCCAGCAGTTACTCTGGGACGTATCGCACTGAAGCTTTCTTT.

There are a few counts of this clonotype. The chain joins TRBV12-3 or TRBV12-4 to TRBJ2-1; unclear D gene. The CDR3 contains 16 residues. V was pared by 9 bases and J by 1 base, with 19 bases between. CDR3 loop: CASGTSWGISYNEQFF. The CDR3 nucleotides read TGTGCCAGTGGAACTTCCTGGGGAATTTCCTACAATGAGCAGTTCTTC.

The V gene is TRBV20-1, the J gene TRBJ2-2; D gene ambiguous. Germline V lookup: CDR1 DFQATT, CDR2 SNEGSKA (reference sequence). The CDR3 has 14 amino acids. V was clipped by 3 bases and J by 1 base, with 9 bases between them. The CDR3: CSASGLENTGELFF. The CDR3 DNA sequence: TGCAGTGCTAGTGGCCTAGAGAACACCGGGGAGCTGTTTTTT.

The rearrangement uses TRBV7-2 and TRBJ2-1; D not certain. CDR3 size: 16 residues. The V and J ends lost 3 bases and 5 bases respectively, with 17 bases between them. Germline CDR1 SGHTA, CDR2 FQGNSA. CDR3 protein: CASSLPTLTWDNEQFF. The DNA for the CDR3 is TGTGCCAGCAGCTTGCCCACTCTTACATGGGACAATGAGCAGTTCTTC.

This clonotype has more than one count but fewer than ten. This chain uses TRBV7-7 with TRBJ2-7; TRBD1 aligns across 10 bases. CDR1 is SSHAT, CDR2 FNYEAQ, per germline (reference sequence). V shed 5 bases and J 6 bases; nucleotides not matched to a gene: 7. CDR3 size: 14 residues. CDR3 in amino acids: CASSAGQGVGEQYF. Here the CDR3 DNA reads TGTGCCAGCAGCGCCGGACAGGGGGTCGGCGAGCAGTACTTC.

The CDR3 nucleotides are TGTGCCAGCAGCTTATCCGAACAAGAGACCCAGTACTTC. Encoded protein: CASSLSEQETQYF. This chain uses TRBV7-7 with TRBJ2-5, with D hard to call. This CDR3 has 13 amino acids. The V and J ends lost 2 bases and 2 bases respectively, with 6 bases between them. Germline V lookup: CDR1 SSHAT, CDR2 FNYEAQ (reference sequence).

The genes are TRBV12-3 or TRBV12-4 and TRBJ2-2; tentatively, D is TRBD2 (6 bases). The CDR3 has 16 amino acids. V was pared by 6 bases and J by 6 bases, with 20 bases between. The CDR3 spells CASRVGRDFSSGELFF. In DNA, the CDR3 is TGTGCCAGCAGGGTTGGGCGGGACTTCTCCTCCGGGGAGCTGTTTTTT.

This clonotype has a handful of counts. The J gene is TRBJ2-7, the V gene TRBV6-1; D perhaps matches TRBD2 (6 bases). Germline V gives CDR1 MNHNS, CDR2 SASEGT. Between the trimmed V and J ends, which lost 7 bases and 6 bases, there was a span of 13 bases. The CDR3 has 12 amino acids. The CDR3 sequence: CASNTQGLEQYV. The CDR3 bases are TGTGCCAGCAATACTCAGGGACTCGAGCAGTACGTC.

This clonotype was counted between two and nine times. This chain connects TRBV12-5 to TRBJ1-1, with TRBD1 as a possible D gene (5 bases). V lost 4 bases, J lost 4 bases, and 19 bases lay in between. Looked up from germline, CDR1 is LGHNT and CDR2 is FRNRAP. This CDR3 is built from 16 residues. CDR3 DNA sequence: TGTGCTAGTGGTTCCCCCTCGGGGGTGGGGGGCACTGAAGCTTTCTTT. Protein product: CASGSPSGVGGTEAFF.

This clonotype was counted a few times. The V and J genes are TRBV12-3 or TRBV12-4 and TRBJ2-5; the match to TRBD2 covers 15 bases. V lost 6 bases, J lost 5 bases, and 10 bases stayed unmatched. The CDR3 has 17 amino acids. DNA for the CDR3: TGTGCCAGCAGCATGGGACTAGCGGGAGGTTGGTGGGAGACCCAGTACTTC. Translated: CASSMGLAGGWWETQYF.